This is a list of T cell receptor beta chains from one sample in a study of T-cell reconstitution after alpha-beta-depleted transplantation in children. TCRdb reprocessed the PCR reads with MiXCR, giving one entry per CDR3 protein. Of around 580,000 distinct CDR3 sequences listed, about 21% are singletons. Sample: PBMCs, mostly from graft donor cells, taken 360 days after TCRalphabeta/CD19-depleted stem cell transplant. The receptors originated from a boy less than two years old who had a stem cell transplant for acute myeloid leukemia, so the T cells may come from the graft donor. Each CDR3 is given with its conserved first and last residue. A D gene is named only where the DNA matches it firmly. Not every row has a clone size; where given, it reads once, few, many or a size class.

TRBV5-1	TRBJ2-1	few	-	TGCGCCAGCAGCTTGGATCCCAGGGCCTACAATGAGCAGTTCTTC	CASSLDPRAYNEQFF
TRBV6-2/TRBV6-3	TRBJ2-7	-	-	TGTGCCAGCAGTTACGCCGAGACAGGTTACTCCTACGAGCAGTACTTC	CASSYAETGYSYEQYF
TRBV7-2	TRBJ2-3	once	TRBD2	TGTGCCAGCAGCTTACAGCGGGGGAGCGCAGATACGCAGTATTTT	CASSLQRGSADTQYF
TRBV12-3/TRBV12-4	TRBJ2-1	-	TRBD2	TGTGCCAGCAGTTTCCCCCGACTAGCGGGGGACAATGAGCAGTTCTTC	CASSFPRLAGDNEQFF
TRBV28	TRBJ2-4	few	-	TGTGCCAGCAGTCCATCACCCTCCGGGACAAGGAACATTCAGTACTTC	CASSPSPSGTRNIQYF
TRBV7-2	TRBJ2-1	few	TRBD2	TGTGCCAGCAGCTTAGGGGGACTAGAGCGCAGTCATGAGCAGTTCTTC	CASSLGGLERSHEQFF
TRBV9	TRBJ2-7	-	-	TGTGCCAGCAGCGTAGGGGCAGGAGAGGGCTACGAGCAGTACTTC	CASSVGAGEGYEQYF
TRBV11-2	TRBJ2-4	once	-	TGTGCCAGCAGCTTAGAGTTGTCGGCAGCTCTAGCCAAAAACATTCAGTACTTC	CASSLELSAALAKNIQYF
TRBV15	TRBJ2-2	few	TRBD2	TGTGCCACCAGCAGAGCCCCAACTAGCGGGGGCACCGGGGAGCTGTTTTTT	CATSRAPTSGGTGELFF
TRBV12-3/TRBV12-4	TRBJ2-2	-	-	TGTGCCAGCAGACATGGACTACTCGGGGGCGGGGAGCTGTTTTTT	CASRHGLLGGGELFF
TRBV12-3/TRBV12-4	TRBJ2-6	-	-	TGTGCCAGCGTACCACGACAGTCTGGGGCCAACGTCCTGACTTTC	CASVPRQSGANVLTF
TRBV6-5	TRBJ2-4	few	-	TGTGCCAGCAGTTCCATGCGGGCTACGGGGGAAAACATTCAGTACTTC	CASSSMRATGENIQYF
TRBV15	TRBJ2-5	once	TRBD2	TGTGCCACCAGCAGAACGGCGGGGGGGCAAGAGACCCAGTACTTC	CATSRTAGGQETQYF
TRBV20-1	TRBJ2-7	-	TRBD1	TGCAGTGCTACCGACAGGGGGACCTACGAGCAGTACTTC	CSATDRGTYEQYF
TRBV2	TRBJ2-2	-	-	TGTGCCAGGGAGAGGGCGAACACCGGGGAGCTGTTTTTT	CARERANTGELFF
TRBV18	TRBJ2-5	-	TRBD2	TGTGCCAGCTCACCACGGACGGGGGGGACAGAGACCCAGTACTTC	CASSPRTGGTETQYF
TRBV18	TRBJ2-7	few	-	TGTGCCAGCTCACATTCAGACAGGACCTACGAGCAGTACTTC	CASSHSDRTYEQYF
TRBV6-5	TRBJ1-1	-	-	TGTGCCAGCAGTTACTCGGGCCCGGCTCCCTACACTGAAGCTTTCTTT	CASSYSGPAPYTEAFF
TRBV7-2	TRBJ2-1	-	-	TGTGCCAGCAGCTTAGCGAGGGGAACCGGTGAGCAGTTCTTC	CASSLARGTGEQFF
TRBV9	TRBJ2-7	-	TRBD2	TGTGCCAGCAGCGTAGCGGCTAGCGGCGCCAACTACGAGCAGTACTTC	CASSVAASGANYEQYF
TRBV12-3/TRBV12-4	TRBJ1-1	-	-	TGTGCCAGCAGTTTTTTGGGGAAACACACTGAAGCTTTCTTT	CASSFLGKHTEAFF
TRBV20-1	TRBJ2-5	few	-	TGCAGTGCTAGCGTGCGGTGGCGTAAGGAGACCCAGTACTTC	CSASVRWRKETQYF
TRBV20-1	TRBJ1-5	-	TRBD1	TGCAGTGCTAGGCTAACAGGGGAGGGATATCAGCCCCAGCATTTT	CSARLTGEGYQPQHF
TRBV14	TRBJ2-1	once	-	TGTGCCAGCAGCCTCTCTAAGATGAGCTCCTACAATGAGCAGTTCTTC	CASSLSKMSSYNEQFF
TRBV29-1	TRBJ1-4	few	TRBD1	TGCAGCGTTGAACTCTTGGGACAGGGCGAAAAACTGTTTTTT	CSVELLGQGEKLFF
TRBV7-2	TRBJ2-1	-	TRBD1	TGTGCCAGCAGCTTAACAGGGGCCCGGGACAATGAGCAGTTCTTC	CASSLTGARDNEQFF
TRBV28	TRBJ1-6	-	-	TGTGCCGCTGGGACAACAGATTCACCCCTCCACTTT	CAAGTTDSPLHF
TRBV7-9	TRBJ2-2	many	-	TGTGCCAGCACCCCAGACGGTCGGAGAAACACCGGGGAGCTGTTTTTT	CASTPDGRRNTGELFF
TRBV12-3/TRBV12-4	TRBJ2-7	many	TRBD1	TGTGCCAGCAGTTTAGCGCTGGGCAGGGAGAGTCAAGGGGGCTTCGAGCAGTACTTC	CASSLALGRESQGGFEQYF
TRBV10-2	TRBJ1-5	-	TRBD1	TGCGCCAGCAGTGAAGGGGTTCGACAGGGGGCCCAGCATTTT	CASSEGVRQGAQHF
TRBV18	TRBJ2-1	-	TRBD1	TGTGCCAGCTCACCCTTACCCGGGACAGGATCCTACAATGAGCAGTTCTTC	CASSPLPGTGSYNEQFF
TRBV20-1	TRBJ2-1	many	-	TGCAGTGCCCCCGGGACGGAACGTAACAATGAGCAGTTCTTC	CSAPGTERNNEQFF
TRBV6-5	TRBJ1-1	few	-	TGTGCCAGCAGTTACCGATGGGACACTGAAGCTTTCTTT	CASSYRWDTEAFF
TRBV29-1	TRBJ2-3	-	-	TGCAGCGTTGGGAATCGTCTTACGGAGAGCACAGATACGCAGTATTTT	CSVGNRLTESTDTQYF
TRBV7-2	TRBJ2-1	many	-	TGTGCCAGCAGCTTCACTGCTCGGGGGCAGGGCCACAATGAGCAGTTCTTC	CASSFTARGQGHNEQFF
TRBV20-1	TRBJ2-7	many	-	TGCAGTGCCAGGAGGGAGAGCTCCTACGAGCAGTACTTC	CSARRESSYEQYF